This T cell receptor (beta chain) emerged from a study of blood T cell repertoires in COVID-19. About the research overall: Samples representing acute and convalescent COVID-19 were sourced from the United States, Italy and Spain. Sources were T cells, B-cell-depleted T cells, or PBMCs; the material itself was cDNA or gDNA.

Under the authors' procedure: Scientists estimated how many nucleated cells there were by amplifying reference gene primers. Sequenced by immunoSEQ multiplex PCR; TCRdb stores in-frame clones only, minus some. D and trimming come from the DNA, and the V and J calls and clone size come from that table. The table includes roughly 220,000 clones, 65% to 85% detected once. Looked up from germline, CDR1 is LNHNV and CDR2 is YYDKDF (reference sequence). Trimming removed 3 bases at V and 2 bases at J, with 13 bases between. The CDR3 contains 15 residues. The chain links TRBV15 to TRBJ1-1; no reliable D call. This sequence originates from a young woman who had recovered from COVID-19. Source material: peripheral blood. CDR3 in DNA: TGTGCCACCAGCAGTGCCGGAGAGATTAACACTGAAGCTTTCTTT. Encoded protein: CATSSAGEINTEAFF.